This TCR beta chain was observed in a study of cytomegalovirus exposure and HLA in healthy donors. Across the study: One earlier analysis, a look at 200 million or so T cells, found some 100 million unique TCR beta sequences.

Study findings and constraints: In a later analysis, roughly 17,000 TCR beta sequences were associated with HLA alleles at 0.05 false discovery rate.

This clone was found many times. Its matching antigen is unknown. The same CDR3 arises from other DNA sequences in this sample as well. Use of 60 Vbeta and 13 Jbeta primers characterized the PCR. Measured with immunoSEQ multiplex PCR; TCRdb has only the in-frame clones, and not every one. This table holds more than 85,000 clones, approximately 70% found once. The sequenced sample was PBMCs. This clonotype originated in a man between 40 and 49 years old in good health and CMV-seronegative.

CDR3 nucleotide sequence: TGTGCCAGCAGCGTAGGGGGCGGGGGCGGCACAGATACGCAGTATTTT. Its protein product is CASSVGGGGGTDTQYF. This sequence joins TRBV9 and TRBJ2-3; D may be TRBD2 (7 bases). Germline loops: CDR1 SGDLS, CDR2 YYNGEE. Trimming stripped 0 bases from V and 1 base from J, with 12 bases between. This CDR3 has 16 residues.